The 10 T cell receptor beta chains below all came from one sample that was sequenced in a study of metastatic and nonmetastatic thyroid tumors. TCRdb re-called the PCR reads with MiXCR. The data show about 21,000 clones, around 18% seen once. Every patient was untreated before thyroid surgery. The material sequenced was blood. The receptors here all came from a male donor with papillary thyroid cancer or a benign thyroid nodule (not recorded which). Some clones in this sample may be carry-over from other donors' samples.

The rearrangement uses TRBV5-4 and TRBJ1-1; 8 nucleotides agree with TRBD1. This CDR3 contains 15 residues. V gave up 5 bases and J gave up 0 bases; unmatched junction bases: 6. The germline CDR1 and CDR2 sequences are SGHNT and YYREEE (reference sequence). The CDR3 here is CASRRTGSMNTEAFF. The CDR3 DNA reads as TGTGCCAGCAGGCGGACAGGGTCCATGAACACTGAAGCTTTCTTT.

Judged by abundance, this clone is medium-sized. For the CDR3, the DNA is TGTGCCAGTACGATTACAGGGTCCAATCAGCCCCAGCATTTT. Translation gives CASTITGSNQPQHF. The chain employs TRBV19 and TRBJ1-5; D is perhaps TRBD1 (6 bases). Germline lookup yields CDR1 LNHDA and CDR2 SQIVND (reference sequence). The CDR3 is made up of 14 amino acids. Trimming took off 7 bases at V and 3 bases at J, with 13 bases between the two ends.

Of note for this clone: It may be a read error: a sequence one base away is much more abundant. The chain links TRBV5-4 to TRBJ2-7; TRBD1 agrees at 10 bases. Losses at the gene ends were 0 bases for V and 3 bases for J; bases not matched to a gene: 9. CDR1 is SGHNT and CDR2 is YYREEE in the germline V gene (reference sequence). This CDR3 spans 17 amino acids. The CDR3 DNA reads TGTGCCAGCAGCTTGGCCGTGGGACAGGGGAACCTCTACGAGCAGTACTTC. Translating it yields CASSLAVGQGNLYEQYF. The full variable domain, with the rest looked up from reference TRBV5-4 and TRBJ2-7, is ETGVTQSPTHLIKTRGQQVTLRCSSQSGHNTVSWYQQALGQGPQFIFQYYREEENGRGNFPPRFSGLQFPNYSSELNVNALELDDSALYLCASSLAVGQGNLYEQYFGPGTRLTVT.

This clone was seen many times. CDR3: CSARDRTLQGSYEQYF. DNA of the CDR3: TGCAGTGCTAGAGATCGGACACTCCAGGGGTCCTACGAGCAGTACTTC. The V gene is TRBV20-1, the J gene TRBJ2-7; D perhaps matches TRBD1 (6 bases). Germline CDR1 is DFQATT and CDR2 is SNEGSKA (reference sequence). The V end lost 0 bases, the J end lost 1 base, and 16 bases lay between the germline ends. The CDR3 has 16 residues.

This clone was seen repeatedly, ten times or more. The chain joins TRBV15 to TRBJ1-5; perhaps TRBD1 as D (6 bases). This CDR3 comprises 16 residues. Trimming took 2 bases from V and 4 from J, leaving 15 bases between them. CDR1 and CDR2 from the germline V gene are LNHNV and YYDKDF (reference sequence). CDR3: CATSRTWTEVNQPQHF. In DNA, the CDR3 is TGTGCCACCAGCAGAACTTGGACAGAGGTGAATCAGCCCCAGCATTTT.

In its sample, this clone was seen many times. The chain couples TRBV7-9 to TRBJ2-1, with 11 bases matching TRBD1. Trimming removed 3 bases from V and 0 bases from J; junction bases left unmatched: 1. Germline-derived CDR1 and CDR2 are SEHNR and FQNEAQ (reference sequence). This CDR3 is built from 16 residues. DNA for the CDR3: TGTGCCAGCAGCTTCGGACAGGGGGCCTCCTACAATGAGCAGTTCTTC. Protein: CASSFGQGASYNEQFF.

This clone has a count of ten or more. The chain carries TRBV11-2 and TRBJ2-5; D is perhaps TRBD2 (5 bases). Germline V lookup: CDR1 SGHAT, CDR2 FQNNGV. Trimming removed 1 base at V and 3 bases at J, with 12 bases between. CDR3 length: 15 amino acids. CDR3 nucleotide sequence: TGTGCCAGCAGCTTAGTACTAGGTCCCAAAGAGACCCAGTACTTC. It specifies CASSLVLGPKETQYF.

This clone was seen many times. The V gene is TRBV24-1, the J gene TRBJ2-4; D remains ambiguous. The ends were cut back, 5 bases at V and 2 bases at J, with 12 bases in the middle. The CDR3 runs to 15 residues. Germline values: CDR1 KGHDR, CDR2 SFDVKD. CDR3 residues: CATSGGELTKNIQYF. The CDR3 DNA follows: TGTGCCACCAGTGGCGGTGAACTGACCAAAAACATTCAGTACTTC.

This clone was observed a few times. This clone may be a read error of a much larger clone one base away. Additional DNA sequences in this sample encode the identical CDR3. The gene calls are TRBV7-8 and TRBJ2-7; no reliable D call. CDR1 and CDR2 from the germline V gene are SGHVS and FQNEAQ. Trimming removed 4 bases from V and 10 bases from J, with 20 bases in between. The CDR3 runs to 14 residues. CDR3 region: CASSSTFGNWEQYF. The DNA of the CDR3 is TGTGCCAGCAGCTCCACCTTCGGAAACTGGGAACAGTACTTC.

This clone occurred a few times. One end of the junction varies from germline; a read error may be responsible. V is TRBV7-3 and J is TRBJ2-7, with TRBD1 as a possible D gene (5 bases). Germline-derived CDR1 and CDR2 are SGHTA and FQGTGA. The CDR3 runs 12 residues. The CDR3 DNA reads as TGTGCCAGCAGCTCCAGGGTTTACGAGCATTACTTC. Translation: CASSSRVYEHYF.